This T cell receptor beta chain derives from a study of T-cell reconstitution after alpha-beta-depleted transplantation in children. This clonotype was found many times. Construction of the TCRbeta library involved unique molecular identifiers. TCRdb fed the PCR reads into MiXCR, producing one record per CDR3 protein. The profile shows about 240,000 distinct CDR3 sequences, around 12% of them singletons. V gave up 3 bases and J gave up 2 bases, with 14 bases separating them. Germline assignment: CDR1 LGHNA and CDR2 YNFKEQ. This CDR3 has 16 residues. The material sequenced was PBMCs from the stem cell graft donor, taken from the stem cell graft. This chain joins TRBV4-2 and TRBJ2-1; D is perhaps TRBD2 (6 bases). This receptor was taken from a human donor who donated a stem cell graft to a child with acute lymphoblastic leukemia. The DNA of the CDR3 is TGTGCCAGCAGCCACCCCGGGACTGGGACCTACAATGAGCAGTTCTTC. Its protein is CASSHPGTGTYNEQFF.